The 15 T cell receptor beta chains below were found in one sample sequenced in a study of blood T cell repertoires in COVID-19. Clones were read by immunoSEQ multiplex PCR, and TCRdb kept only the in-frame ones, dropping some. The data hold about 330,000 clones, with approximately 89% observed a single time. Sequencing used PBMCs or T cells enriched from blood (not recorded which). The origin of the receptors is a woman aged 25 to 39 who had recovered from COVID-19.

This chain links TRBV19 with TRBJ1-3; D call uncertain. CDR3 length: 16 amino acids. Trimming removed 6 bases at V and 0 bases at J, with 15 bases between. From germline, CDR1 is LNHDA and CDR2 SQIVND (reference sequence). CDR3 sequence (DNA): TGTGCCAGTAGCTCACCCGGGGATTCCTCTGGAAACACCATATATTTT. This codes for CASSSPGDSSGNTIYF.

This clone is a singleton in its sample. The chain joins TRBV11-2 to TRBJ2-1; 11 nucleotides agree with TRBD2. The CDR3 consists of 16 residues. V lost 5 bases, J lost 3 bases, and 6 bases stayed unmatched. The V gene's germline CDR1 is SGHAT and CDR2 FQNNGV. The DNA of the CDR3 is TGTGCCAGCAGCCTCCGGCTAGCGGGGGGCTACAATGAGCAGTTCTTC. Its translation: CASSLRLAGGYNEQFF.

The chain combines TRBV28 with TRBJ2-1, with 9 bases that match TRBD2. J lost 2 bases, V lost 3 bases, and 2 bases had no gene match. The CDR3 has 15 residues. Germline V gene sequence: CDR1 MDHEN, CDR2 SYDVKM. CDR3 sequence reads: CASSFLAGTYNEQFF. The CDR3 nucleotides are TGTGCCAGCAGTTTCCTAGCGGGAACCTACAATGAGCAGTTCTTC.

V and J are TRBV10-1 and TRBJ2-3; 8 bases map to TRBD2. The CDR3 is 16 residues long. In germline, CDR1 is WNHNN, CDR2 SYGVQD (reference sequence). The trim removed 3 bases at V and 0 bases at J, leaving 5 bases unmatched. CDR3 in DNA: TGCGCCAGCAGTGACATAGCGGGGACTAGCACAGATACGCAGTATTTT. Protein product: CASSDIAGTSTDTQYF.

V usage is TRBV10-3 and J usage is TRBJ1-1; 11 nucleotides agree with TRBD1. After removal of 6 bases from V and 4 bases from J, the junction contained 4 bases not matched to a gene. Germline V gives CDR1 ENHRY, CDR2 SYGVKD. This CDR3 has 14 residues. CDR3: CAIRGQGDGTEAFF. The CDR3, as DNA: TGTGCCATCAGGGGACAGGGGGACGGCACTGAAGCTTTCTTT.

This clone was counted once. This rearrangement joins TRBV5-4 to TRBJ1-2; 10 bases agree with TRBD1. CDR3 size: 15 residues. The V gene end was trimmed by 3 bases and the J gene end by 2 bases; junction bases not matched to a gene: 4. The germline V gene encodes CDR1 SGHNT and CDR2 YYREEE (reference sequence). The chain's CDR3 is CASSSTDRGNYGYTF. Written as DNA, the CDR3 is TGTGCCAGCAGCTCCACGGACAGGGGGAACTATGGCTACACCTTC.

The rearrangement links TRBV3-1 (or the pseudogene TRBV3-2) to TRBJ2-5, with TRBD1 matching 8 bases. The CDR3 covers 14 residues. V gave up 4 bases and J gave up 4 bases; unmatched junction bases: 5. Germline CDR1 reads LGHDT; CDR2 reads YNNKEL (reference sequence). The CDR3 sequence: CASSPGGLRETQYF. CDR3 coding DNA: TGTGCCAGCAGCCCAGGGGGCCTTAGAGAGACCCAGTACTTC.

The chain has TRBV11-3 and TRBJ1-1; D uncertain. The V gene's germline CDR1 is SGHNT and CDR2 YENEEA. Trimming took 0 bases from V and 6 from J, leaving 8 bases between them. The CDR3 totals 13 residues. Here the CDR3 DNA reads TGTGCCAGCAGCTTAGAAATGTCGTCTGAAGCTTTCTTT. Its translation is CASSLEMSSEAFF. Full variable domain (rest looked up from reference TRBV11-3 and TRBJ1-1): EAGVVQSPRYKIIEKKQPVAFWCNPISGHNTLYWYLQNLGQGPELLIRYENEEAVDDSQLPKDRFSAERLKGVDSTLKIQPAELGDSAVYLCASSLEMSSEAFFGQGTRLTVV.

The rearrangement joins TRBV30 to TRBJ1-2; 7 nucleotides match TRBD1. Germline V gene sequence: CDR1 GTSNPN, CDR2 SVGIG (reference sequence). The trim removed 0 bases at V and 2 bases at J, leaving 3 bases unmatched. This CDR3 has 14 amino acids. The CDR3 DNA reads as TGTGCCTGGAGTGTAGGACAGGCAAACTATGGCTACACCTTC. It specifies CAWSVGQANYGYTF.

V usage is TRBV6-5 and J usage is TRBJ1-1; D perhaps matches TRBD1 (6 bases). CDR1 and CDR2 from the germline V gene are MNHEY and SVGAGI. The CDR3 spans 15 residues. With 9 bases removed from V and 0 bases from J, the gap between germline ends came to 17 bases. CDR3 coding DNA: TGTGCCAGTCTCAGCCACGGACAGTTGAACACTGAAGCTTTCTTT. Its translation is CASLSHGQLNTEAFF.

The J gene is TRBJ1-4, the V gene TRBV11-2; 8 positions agree with TRBD1. Germline trimming cut 5 bases from V and 6 bases from J; bases unmatched to any gene: 5. This CDR3 region has 14 residues. Germline lookup yields CDR1 SGHAT and CDR2 FQNNGV. In nucleotides, the CDR3 is TGTGCCAGCAGCAGGTCAGGGGGCTATGAAAAACTGTTTTTT. This encodes CASSRSGGYEKLFF.

This clone came up once. The chain couples TRBV7-2 to TRBJ1-5; unclear D gene. The CDR3 totals 14 residues. Looked up from germline, CDR1 is SGHTA and CDR2 is FQGNSA. V was trimmed by 5 bases and J by 4 bases, leaving 12 bases between them. For the CDR3, the DNA is TGTGCCAGCAGCGGACTCGGGGTTAATCAGCCCCAGCATTTT. It translates to CASSGLGVNQPQHF.

To note about this clone: Within the sample, other DNA sequences also encode this same CDR3. The rearrangement links TRBV5-5 to TRBJ1-1; D ambiguous. Trimming left V 2 bases short and J 5 bases short, with 4 bases between. Looked up from germline, CDR1 is SGHKS and CDR2 is YYEKEE (reference sequence). The CDR3 sequence is 11 residues long. This chain's CDR3 is CASSFLTEAFF. The CDR3 DNA is TGTGCCAGCAGCTTCTTAACTGAAGCTTTCTTT. Filled out from reference TRBV5-5 and TRBJ1-1, the complete variable domain reads DAGVTQSPTHLIKTRGQQVTLRCSPISGHKSVSWYQQVLGQGPQFIFQYYEKEERGRGNFPDRFSARQFPNYSSELNVNALLLGDSALYLCASSFLTEAFFGQGTRLTVV.

The rearrangement uses TRBV12-3 or TRBV12-4 and TRBJ1-1; D unresolved. Trimming stripped 3 bases from V and 5 bases from J, with 10 bases between. The CDR3 is 13 residues long. CDR3: CASSFGIMTEAFF. The CDR3 coding sequence is TGTGCCAGCAGTTTCGGGATTATGACTGAAGCTTTCTTT.

This chain connects TRBV7-6 to TRBJ1-4; D possibly corresponds to TRBD1 (5 bases). With 4 bases removed from V and 10 bases from J, the gap between germline ends came to 19 bases. Germline V gives CDR1 SGHVS, CDR2 FNYEAQ. CDR3 size: 15 residues. CDR3: CASSSSGGGFGKLFF. CDR3 DNA: TGTGCCAGCAGCTCTTCAGGCGGGGGGTTTGGAAAACTGTTTTTT.